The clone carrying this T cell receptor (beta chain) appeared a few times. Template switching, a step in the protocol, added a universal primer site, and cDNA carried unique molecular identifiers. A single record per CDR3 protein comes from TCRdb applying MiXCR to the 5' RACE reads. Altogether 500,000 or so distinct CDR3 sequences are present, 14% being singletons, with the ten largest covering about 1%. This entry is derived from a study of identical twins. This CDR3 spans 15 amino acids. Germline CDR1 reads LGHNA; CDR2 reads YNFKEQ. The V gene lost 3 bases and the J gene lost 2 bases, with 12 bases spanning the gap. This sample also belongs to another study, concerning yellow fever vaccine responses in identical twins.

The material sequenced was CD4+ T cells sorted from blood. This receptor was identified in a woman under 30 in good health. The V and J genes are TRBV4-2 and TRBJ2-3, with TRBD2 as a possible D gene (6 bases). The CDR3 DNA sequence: TGTGCCAGCAGCCAGAACGGCGGGGCCACAGATACGCAGTATTTT. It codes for CASSQNGGATDTQYF.